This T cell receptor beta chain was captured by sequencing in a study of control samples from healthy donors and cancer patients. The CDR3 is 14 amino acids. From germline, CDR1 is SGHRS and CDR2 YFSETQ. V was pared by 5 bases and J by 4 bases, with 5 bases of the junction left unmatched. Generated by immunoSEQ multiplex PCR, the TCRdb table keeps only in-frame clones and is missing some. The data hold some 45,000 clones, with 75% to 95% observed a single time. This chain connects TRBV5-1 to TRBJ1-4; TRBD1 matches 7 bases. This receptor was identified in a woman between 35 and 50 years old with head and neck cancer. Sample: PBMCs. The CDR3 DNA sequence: TGCGCCAGCAGTAGGGACAGCTATAATGAAAAACTGTTTTTT. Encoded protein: CASSRDSYNEKLFF.